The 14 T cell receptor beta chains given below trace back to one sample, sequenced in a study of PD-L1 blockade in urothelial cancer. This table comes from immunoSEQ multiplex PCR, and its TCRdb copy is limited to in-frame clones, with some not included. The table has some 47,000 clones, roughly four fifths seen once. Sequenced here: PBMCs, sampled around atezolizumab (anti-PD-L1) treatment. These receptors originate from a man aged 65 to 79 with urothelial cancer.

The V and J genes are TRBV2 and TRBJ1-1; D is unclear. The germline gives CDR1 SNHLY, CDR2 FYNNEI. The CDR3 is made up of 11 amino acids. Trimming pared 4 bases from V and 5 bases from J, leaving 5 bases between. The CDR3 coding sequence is TGTGCCAGCAGTGGAGAAACTGAAGCTTTCTTT. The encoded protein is CASSGETEAFF.

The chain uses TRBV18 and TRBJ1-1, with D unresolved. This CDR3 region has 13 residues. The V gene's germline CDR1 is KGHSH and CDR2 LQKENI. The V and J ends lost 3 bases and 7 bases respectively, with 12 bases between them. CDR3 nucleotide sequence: TGTGCCAGCTCACCGGTACAGAGTGTTGAAGCTTTCTTT. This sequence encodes CASSPVQSVEAFF. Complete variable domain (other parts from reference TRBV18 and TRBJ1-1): NAGVMQNPRHLVRRRGQEARLRCSPMKGHSHVYWYRQLPEEGLKFMVYLQKENIIDESGMPKERFSAEFPKEGPSILRIQQVVRGDSAAYFCASSPVQSVEAFFGQGTRLTVV.

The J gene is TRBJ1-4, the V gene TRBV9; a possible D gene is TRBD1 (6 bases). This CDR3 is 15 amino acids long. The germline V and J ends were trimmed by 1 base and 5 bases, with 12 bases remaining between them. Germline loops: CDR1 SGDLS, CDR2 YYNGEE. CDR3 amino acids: CASSVFSGANEKLFF. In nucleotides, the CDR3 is TGTGCCAGCAGCGTATTTTCAGGGGCAAATGAAAAACTGTTTTTT.

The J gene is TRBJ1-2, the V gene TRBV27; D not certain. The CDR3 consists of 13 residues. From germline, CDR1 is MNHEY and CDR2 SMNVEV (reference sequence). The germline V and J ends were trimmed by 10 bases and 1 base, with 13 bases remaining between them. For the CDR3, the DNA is TGTGCCACCAAGAGGAGAAATAACTATGGCTACACCTTC. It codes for CATKRRNNYGYTF.

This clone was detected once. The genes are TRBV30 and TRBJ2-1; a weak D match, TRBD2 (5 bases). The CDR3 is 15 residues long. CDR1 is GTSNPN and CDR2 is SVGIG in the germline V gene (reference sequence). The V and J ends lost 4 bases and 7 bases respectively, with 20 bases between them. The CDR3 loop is CAWTATSRAWNEQFF. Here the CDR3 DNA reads TGTGCCTGGACCGCCACCTCGCGGGCCTGGAATGAGCAGTTCTTC.

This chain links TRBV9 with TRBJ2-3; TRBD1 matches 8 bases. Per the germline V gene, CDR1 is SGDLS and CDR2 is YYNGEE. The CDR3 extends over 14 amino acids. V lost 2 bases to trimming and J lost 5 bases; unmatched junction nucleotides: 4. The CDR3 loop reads CASSVQGAVDTQYF. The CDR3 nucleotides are TGTGCCAGCAGCGTGCAGGGGGCTGTAGATACGCAGTATTTT.

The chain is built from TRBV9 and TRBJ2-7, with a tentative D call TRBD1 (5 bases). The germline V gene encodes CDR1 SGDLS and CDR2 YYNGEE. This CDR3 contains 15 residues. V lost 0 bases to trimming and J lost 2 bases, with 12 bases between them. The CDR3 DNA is TGTGCCAGCAGCGTAGGGCCAGGGATGGCCTACGAGCAGTACTTC. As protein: CASSVGPGMAYEQYF.

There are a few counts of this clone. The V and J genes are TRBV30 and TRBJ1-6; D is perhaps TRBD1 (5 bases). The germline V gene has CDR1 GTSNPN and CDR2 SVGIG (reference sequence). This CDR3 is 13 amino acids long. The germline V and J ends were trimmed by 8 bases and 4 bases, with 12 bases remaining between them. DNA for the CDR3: TGTGCCGTGCGGGGGGAATATAATTCACCCCTCCACTTT. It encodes CAVRGEYNSPLHF.

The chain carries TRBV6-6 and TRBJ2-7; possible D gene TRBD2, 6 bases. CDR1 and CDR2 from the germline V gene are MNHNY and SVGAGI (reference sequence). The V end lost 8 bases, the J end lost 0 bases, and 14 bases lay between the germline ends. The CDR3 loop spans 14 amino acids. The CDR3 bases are TGTGCCAGCCGGGACGGGGGAAGCTCCTACGAGCAGTACTTC. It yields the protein CASRDGGSSYEQYF.

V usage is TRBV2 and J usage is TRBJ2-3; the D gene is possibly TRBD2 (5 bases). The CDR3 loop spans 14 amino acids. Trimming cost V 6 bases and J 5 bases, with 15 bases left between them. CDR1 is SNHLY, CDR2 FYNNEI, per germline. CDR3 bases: TGTGCCAGCAGGGCCGCGCGAGCGGTAGATACGCAGTATTTT. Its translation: CASRAARAVDTQYF.

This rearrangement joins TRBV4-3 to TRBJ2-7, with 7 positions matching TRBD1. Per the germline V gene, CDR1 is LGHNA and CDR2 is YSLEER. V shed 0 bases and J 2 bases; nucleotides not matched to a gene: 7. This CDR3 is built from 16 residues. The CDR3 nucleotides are TGCGCCAGCAGCCAAGATATCGGGACAGCCACCTACGAGCAGTACTTC. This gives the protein CASSQDIGTATYEQYF.

CDR3 protein: CASSLESGDEKLFF. The CDR3 DNA is TGCGCCAGCAGCTTGGAGTCAGGGGATGAAAAACTGTTTTTT. V is TRBV5-1 and J is TRBJ1-4, with D tentatively TRBD1 (6 bases). The ends were cut back, 0 bases at V and 6 bases at J, with 9 bases in the middle. Germline V gene sequence: CDR1 SGHRS, CDR2 YFSETQ. The CDR3 sequence is 14 residues long. Full variable domain (rest looked up from reference TRBV5-1 and TRBJ1-4): KAGVTQTPRYLIKTRGQQVTLSCSPISGHRSVSWYQQTPGQGLQFLFEYFSETQRNKGNFPGRFSGRQFSNSRSEMNVSTLELGDSALYLCASSLESGDEKLFFGSGTQLSVL.

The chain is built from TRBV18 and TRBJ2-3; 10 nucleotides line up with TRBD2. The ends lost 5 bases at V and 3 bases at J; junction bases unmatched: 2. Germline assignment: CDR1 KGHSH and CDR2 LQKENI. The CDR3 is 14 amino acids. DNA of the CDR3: TGTGCCAGCTCATCTAGCGGGAGTACAGATACGCAGTATTTT. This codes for CASSSSGSTDTQYF.

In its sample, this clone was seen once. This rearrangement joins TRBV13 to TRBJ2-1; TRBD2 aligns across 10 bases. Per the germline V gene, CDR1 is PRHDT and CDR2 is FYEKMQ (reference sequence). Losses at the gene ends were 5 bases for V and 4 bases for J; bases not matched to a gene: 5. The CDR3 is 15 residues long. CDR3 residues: CASSQSGGAYNEQFF. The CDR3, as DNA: TGTGCCAGCAGCCAAAGCGGGGGGGCTTACAATGAGCAGTTCTTC. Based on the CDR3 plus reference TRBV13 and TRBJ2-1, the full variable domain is AAGVIQSPRHLIKEKRETATLKCYPIPRHDTVYWYQQGPGQDPQFLISFYEKMQSDKGSIPDRFSAQQFSDYHSELNMSSLELGDSALYFCASSQSGGAYNEQFFGPGTRLTVL.